Listed below are T cell receptor beta chains from one sample, sequenced in a study of blood T cell repertoires in COVID-19. Sequencing was performed with immunoSEQ multiplex PCR; in TCRdb, only in-frame clones are kept and a portion is missing. Of about 320,000 clones in the sample, about 90% are singletons; the top ten hold around 5%. The sample was PBMCs or T cells enriched from blood (not recorded which). These receptors were taken from a man aged 25-45 years who had recovered from COVID-19. CDR3s include the opening cysteine and the closing phenylalanine or tryptophan. D genes are given only for firm matches. The size entry is marked missing in some rows and otherwise reads once, few, many or a size class.

TGTGCCAGCAGCGTAGACGGGAACTATGGCTACACCTTC | CASSVDGNYGYTF | once | NA | TRBJ1-2 | TRBV9
TGCGCCAGCAGCCAATCAGGAGCCAAAAACATTCAGTACTTC | CASSQSGAKNIQYF | NA | NA | TRBJ2-4 | TRBV4-1
TGTGCCAGCAGTTACTGGGGGGGCTCTCTCACAGATACGCAGTATTTT | CASSYWGGSLTDTQYF | NA | NA | TRBJ2-3 | TRBV6-6
TGTGCCAGCAGCCAAGATGGGCGGGGCTCTGGGGCCAACGTCCTGACTTTC | CASSQDGRGSGANVLTF | NA | NA | TRBJ2-6 | TRBV3-1/TRBV3-2
TGTGCCAGTACCCCCGCCACACCCTGGCATGGCTACACCTTC | CASTPATPWHGYTF | few | NA | TRBJ1-2 | TRBV19
TGCGCCAGCAGTGATGGGGCCCGATCCGGTAAAAGACCTTTCTTT | CASSDGARSGKRPFF | NA | NA | TRBJ1-1 | TRBV10-2
TGTGCCAGCAGCTTGTTAGGAAACACCATATATTTT | CASSLLGNTIYF | NA | NA | TRBJ1-3 | TRBV7-9
TGTGCCAGCAGTTTGGTTCCAGTGGTTCACGAGCAGTACTTC | CASSLVPVVHEQYF | NA | NA | TRBJ2-7 | TRBV28
TGTGCCAGCAGCCCCGTCTCCCCCCATTCCAGCTCCTACAATGAGCAGTTCTTC | CASSPVSPHSSSYNEQFF | NA | NA | TRBJ2-1 | TRBV3-1/TRBV3-2
TGTGCCAGTAGTAGTCCGCCACGTCGAGATCAGCCCCAGCATTTT | CASSSPPRRDQPQHF | once | NA | TRBJ1-5 | TRBV19
TGTGCCAGCAGTCATGACAGGAACACCGGGGAGCTGTTTTTT | CASSHDRNTGELFF | NA | NA | TRBJ2-2 | TRBV21-1
TGTGCCAGTAGTATGGGTCTGGGACAGGGTCAGCCCCAGCATTTT | CASSMGLGQGQPQHF | NA | TRBD1 | TRBJ1-5 | TRBV19
TGTGCCAGCAGTTTTTCGGGGACAGGGGGCTCTGGCTACACCTTC | CASSFSGTGGSGYTF | few | TRBD1 | TRBJ1-2 | TRBV28
TGTGCCAGCAGCTCCGGACTGGTGAGCTCTGGAAACACCATATATTTT | CASSSGLVSSGNTIYF | once | NA | TRBJ1-3 | TRBV5-5
TGTGCCATCAGTGTACAGAACACTGAAGCTTTCTTT | CAISVQNTEAFF | few | NA | TRBJ1-1 | TRBV10-3
TGTGCCAGCAGTCGGCATCAGGGGGCGCGGAGAGAGACCCAGTACTTC | CASSRHQGARRETQYF | NA | TRBD1 | TRBJ2-5 | TRBV27
TGCGCCAGCAGCCAAGAAATCCGGGACAATGGAAACACCATATATTTT | CASSQEIRDNGNTIYF | NA | NA | TRBJ1-3 | TRBV4-1
TGTGCCTGGAGTGGGCAGGGGGGCCTCAACTATGGCTACACCTTC | CAWSGQGGLNYGYTF | NA | TRBD1 | TRBJ1-2 | TRBV30
TGTGCCAGCATAAGGACAGGGGGGAATGGCTACACCTTC | CASIRTGGNGYTF | NA | TRBD1 | TRBJ1-2 | TRBV6-5
TGTGCCAGCAGCCAAGCCGGGGGGCCTGGAAACACCATATATTTT | CASSQAGGPGNTIYF | NA | NA | TRBJ1-3 | TRBV3-1/TRBV3-2
TGTGCCAGCAGACGCGGACAAGTCTATGGCTACACCTTC | CASRRGQVYGYTF | NA | NA | TRBJ1-2 | TRBV2
TGCGCCAGCAGCTTGGGACAGTCCTACGAGCAGTACTTC | CASSLGQSYEQYF | NA | NA | TRBJ2-7 | TRBV5-1
TGTGCCAGCAGCGTAGGTGTTAGCGTTTCCTACAATGAGCAGTTCTTC | CASSVGVSVSYNEQFF | NA | NA | TRBJ2-1 | TRBV9